What follows describes a single TCR beta chain. Its specificity is unknown. These data come from a study of memory CD4+ T cells and cytomegalovirus serostatus. Study-wide results and limits: About 40% of the roughly 150 known CMV-associated TCRbeta sequences appeared in CD4+ memory.

Looked up from germline, CDR1 is PRHDT and CDR2 is FYEKMQ (reference sequence). The length of the CDR3 is 16 residues. V was trimmed by 2 bases and J by 1 base, leaving 12 bases between them. The sort gate was single viable CD3+CD4+CD8-CD45RO+ cells for memory CD4+ T cells. In the authors' workflow: After removing out-of-frame reads, approximately 2 million distinct TCRbeta sequences remained. TCRdb's table, derived via immunoSEQ multiplex PCR, lists solely in-frame clones and lacks some. V, J and clone size were drawn from that table, and D and trimming were deduced from the DNA. The sample carries some 56,000 clones, roughly 82% recorded once.

The material sequenced was memory CD4+ T cells from blood. This TCR was sampled from an adult in good health and CMV-seronegative. This chain uses TRBV13 with TRBJ1-3; a possible D gene is TRBD1 (5 bases). CDR3 sequence (DNA): TGTGCCAGCAGCTTACGGGGCGGTGGGTCTGGAAACACCATATATTTT. It specifies CASSLRGGGSGNTIYF.